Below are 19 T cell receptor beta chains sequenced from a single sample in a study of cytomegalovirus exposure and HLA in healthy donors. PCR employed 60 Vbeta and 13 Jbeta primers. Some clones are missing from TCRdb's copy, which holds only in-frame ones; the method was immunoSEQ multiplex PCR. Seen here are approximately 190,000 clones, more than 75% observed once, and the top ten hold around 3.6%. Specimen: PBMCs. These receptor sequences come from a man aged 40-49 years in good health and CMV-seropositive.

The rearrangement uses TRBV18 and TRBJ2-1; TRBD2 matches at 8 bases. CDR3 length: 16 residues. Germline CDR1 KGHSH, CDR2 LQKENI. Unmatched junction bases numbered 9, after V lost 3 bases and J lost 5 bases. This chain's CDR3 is CASSPRTSGSNNEQFF. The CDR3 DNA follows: TGTGCCAGCTCACCTAGAACTAGCGGATCTAACAATGAGCAGTTCTTC.

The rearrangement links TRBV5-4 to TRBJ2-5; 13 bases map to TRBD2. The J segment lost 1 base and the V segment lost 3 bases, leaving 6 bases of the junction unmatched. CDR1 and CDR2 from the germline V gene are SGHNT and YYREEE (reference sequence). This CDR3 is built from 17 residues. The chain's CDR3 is CASSYGRTSGGQETQYF. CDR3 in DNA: TGTGCCAGCAGCTATGGGAGGACTAGCGGGGGCCAAGAGACCCAGTACTTC.

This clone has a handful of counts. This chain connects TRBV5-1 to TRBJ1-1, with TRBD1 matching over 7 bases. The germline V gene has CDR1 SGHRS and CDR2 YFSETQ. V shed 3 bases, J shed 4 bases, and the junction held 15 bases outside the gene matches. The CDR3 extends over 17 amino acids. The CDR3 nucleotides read TGCGCCAGCAGCTCGGACAGGCCAACAGGGCTGGGCACTGAAGCTTTCTTT. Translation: CASSSDRPTGLGTEAFF.

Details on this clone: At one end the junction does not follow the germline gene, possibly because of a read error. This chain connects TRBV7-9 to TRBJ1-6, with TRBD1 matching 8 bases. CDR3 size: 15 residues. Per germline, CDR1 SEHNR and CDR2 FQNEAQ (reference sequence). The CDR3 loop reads CASSPGGSSNSPLHF. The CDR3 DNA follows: TGTGCCAGCAGTCCAGGGGGCTCCTCTAATTCACCCCTCCACTTT.

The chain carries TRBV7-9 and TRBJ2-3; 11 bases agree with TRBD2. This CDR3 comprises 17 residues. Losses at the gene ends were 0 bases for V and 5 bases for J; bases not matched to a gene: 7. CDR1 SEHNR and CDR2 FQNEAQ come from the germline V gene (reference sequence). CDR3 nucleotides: TGTGCCAGCAGCTTAGCCATAGCGGGGGGGCCCGGAGATACGCAGTATTTT. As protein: CASSLAIAGGPGDTQYF.

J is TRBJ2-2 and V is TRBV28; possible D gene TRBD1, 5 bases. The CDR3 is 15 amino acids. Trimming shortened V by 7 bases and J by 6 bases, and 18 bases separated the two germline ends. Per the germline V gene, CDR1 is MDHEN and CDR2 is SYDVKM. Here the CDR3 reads CASTGRAASAGELFF. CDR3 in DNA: TGTGCCAGCACAGGCAGGGCGGCATCGGCCGGGGAGCTGTTTTTT. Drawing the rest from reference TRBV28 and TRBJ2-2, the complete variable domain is DVKVTQSSRYLVKRTGEKVFLECVQDMDHENMFWYRQDPGLGLRLIYFSYDVKMKEKGDIPEGYSVSREKKERFSLILESASTNQTSMYLCASTGRAASAGELFFGEGSRLTVL.

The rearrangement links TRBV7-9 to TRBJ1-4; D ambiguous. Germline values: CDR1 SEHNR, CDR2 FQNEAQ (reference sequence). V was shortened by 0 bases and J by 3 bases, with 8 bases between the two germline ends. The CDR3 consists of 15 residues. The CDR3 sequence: CASSLAGVSNEKLFF. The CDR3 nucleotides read TGTGCCAGCAGCTTAGCCGGGGTGTCTAATGAAAAACTGTTTTTT. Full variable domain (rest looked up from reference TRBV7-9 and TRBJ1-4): DTGVSQNPRHKITKRGQNVTFRCDPISEHNRLYWYRQTLGQGPEFLTYFQNEAQLEKSRLLSDRFSAERPKGSFSTLEIQRTEQGDSAMYLCASSLAGVSNEKLFFGSGTQLSVL.

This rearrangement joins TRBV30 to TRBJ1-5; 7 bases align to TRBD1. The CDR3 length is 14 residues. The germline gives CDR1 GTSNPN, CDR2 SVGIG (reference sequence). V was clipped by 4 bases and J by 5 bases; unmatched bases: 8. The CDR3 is CAWTPKTGHQPQHF. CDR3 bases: TGTGCCTGGACCCCCAAGACAGGGCATCAGCCCCAGCATTTT.

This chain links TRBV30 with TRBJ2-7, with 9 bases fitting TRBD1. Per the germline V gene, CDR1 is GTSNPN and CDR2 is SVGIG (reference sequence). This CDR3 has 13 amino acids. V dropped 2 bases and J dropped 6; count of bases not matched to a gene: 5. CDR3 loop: CAWSMDRGREQYF. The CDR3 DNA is TGTGCCTGGAGTATGGACAGGGGACGCGAGCAGTACTTC.

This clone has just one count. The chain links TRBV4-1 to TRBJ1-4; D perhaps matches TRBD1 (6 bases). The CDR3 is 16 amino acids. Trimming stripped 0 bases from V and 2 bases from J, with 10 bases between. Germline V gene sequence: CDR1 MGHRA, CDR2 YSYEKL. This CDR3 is CASSQDFTGTNEKLFF. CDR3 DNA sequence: TGCGCCAGCAGCCAAGATTTTACAGGGACTAATGAAAAACTGTTTTTT.

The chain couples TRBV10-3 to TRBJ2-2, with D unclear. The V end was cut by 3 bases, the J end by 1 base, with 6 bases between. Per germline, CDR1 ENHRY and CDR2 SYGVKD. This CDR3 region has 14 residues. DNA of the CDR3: TGTGCCATCAGTGAACCGGGGAACACCGGGGAGCTGTTTTTT. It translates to CAISEPGNTGELFF.

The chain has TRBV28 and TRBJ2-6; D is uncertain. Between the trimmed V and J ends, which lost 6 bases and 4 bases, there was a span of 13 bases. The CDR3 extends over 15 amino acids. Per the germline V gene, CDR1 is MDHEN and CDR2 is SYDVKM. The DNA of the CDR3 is TGTGCCAGCAGCTTGGGCTCGCCCGGGGCCAACGTCCTGACTTTC. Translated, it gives CASSLGSPGANVLTF.

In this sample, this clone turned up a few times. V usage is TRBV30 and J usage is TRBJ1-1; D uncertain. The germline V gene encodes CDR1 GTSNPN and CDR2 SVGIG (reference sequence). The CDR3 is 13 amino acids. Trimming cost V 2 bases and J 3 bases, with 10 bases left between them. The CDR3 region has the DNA TGTGCCTGGAGTTTTGACAAATACACTGAAGCTTTCTTT. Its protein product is CAWSFDKYTEAFF.

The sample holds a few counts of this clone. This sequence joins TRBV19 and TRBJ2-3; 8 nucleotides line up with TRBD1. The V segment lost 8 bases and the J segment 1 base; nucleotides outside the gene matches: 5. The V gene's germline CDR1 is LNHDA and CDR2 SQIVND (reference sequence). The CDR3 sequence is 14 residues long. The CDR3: CASRQGTGTDTQYF. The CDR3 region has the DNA TGTGCCAGTCGACAGGGGACAGGCACAGATACGCAGTATTTT. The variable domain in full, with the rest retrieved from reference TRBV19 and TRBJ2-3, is DGGITQSPKYLFRKEGQNVTLSCEQNLNHDAMYWYRQDPGQGLRLIYYSQIVNDFQKGDIAEGYSVSREKKESFPLTVTSAQKNPTAFYLCASRQGTGTDTQYFGPGTRLTVL.

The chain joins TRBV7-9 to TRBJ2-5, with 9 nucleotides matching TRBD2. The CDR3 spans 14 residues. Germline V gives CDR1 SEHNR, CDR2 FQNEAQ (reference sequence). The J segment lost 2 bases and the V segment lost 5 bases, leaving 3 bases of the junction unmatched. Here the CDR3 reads CASSRGGGQETQYF. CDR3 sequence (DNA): TGTGCCAGCAGCCGCGGGGGGGGACAAGAGACCCAGTACTTC. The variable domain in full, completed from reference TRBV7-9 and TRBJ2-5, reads DTGVSQNPRHKITKRGQNVTFRCDPISEHNRLYWYRQTLGQGPEFLTYFQNEAQLEKSRLLSDRFSAERPKGSFSTLEIQRTEQGDSAMYLCASSRGGGQETQYFGPGTRLLVL.

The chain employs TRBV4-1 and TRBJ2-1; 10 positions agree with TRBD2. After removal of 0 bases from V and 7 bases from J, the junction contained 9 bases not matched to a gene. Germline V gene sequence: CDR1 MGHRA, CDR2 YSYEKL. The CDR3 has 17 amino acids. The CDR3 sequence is CASSQDITSGMGNEQFF. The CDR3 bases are TGCGCCAGCAGCCAAGATATAACTAGCGGGATGGGGAATGAGCAGTTCTTC.

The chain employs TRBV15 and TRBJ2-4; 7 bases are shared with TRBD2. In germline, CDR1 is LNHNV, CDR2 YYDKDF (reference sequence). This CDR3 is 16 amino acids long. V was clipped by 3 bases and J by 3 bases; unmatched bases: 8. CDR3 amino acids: CATSRDRVAGKNIQYF. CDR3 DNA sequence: TGTGCCACCAGCAGGGACCGAGTAGCGGGCAAAAACATTCAGTACTTC.

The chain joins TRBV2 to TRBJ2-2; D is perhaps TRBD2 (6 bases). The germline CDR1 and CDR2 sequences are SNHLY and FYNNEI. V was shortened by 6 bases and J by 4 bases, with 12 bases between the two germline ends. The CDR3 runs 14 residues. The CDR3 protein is CASRVRERTGELFF. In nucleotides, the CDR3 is TGTGCCAGCAGGGTTCGGGAGCGCACCGGGGAGCTGTTTTTT.

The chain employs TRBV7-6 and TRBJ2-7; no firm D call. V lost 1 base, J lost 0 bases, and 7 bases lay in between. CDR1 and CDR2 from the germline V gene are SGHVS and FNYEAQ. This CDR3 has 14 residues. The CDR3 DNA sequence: TGTGCCAGCAGCTTAGGTAGCTCCTCCTACGAGCAGTACTTC. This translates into CASSLGSSSYEQYF.